This T cell receptor beta chain was recorded in a study of blood T cells in healthy people across ages (dated by TCRdb to between 2014 and 2017). Some background on the complete study: In model experiments, template switching captured roughly one uniquely barcoded TCR beta cDNA molecule for every two T cells. Using deep sequencing normalized with unique cDNA molecular identifiers, the study measured how TCR beta repertoire diversity changes with age. Four age groups were formed from the donors: young (average about 15 years), middle-aged (approximately 39), aged (approximately 60) and long-lived (approximately 80). To avoid experimental bias, donors of different ages were distributed randomly across sequencing lanes. Two additional independent replicas of 1 million unique cDNA reads from the same blood draw were analyzed for two donors (one aged 18 to 29 and one aged 80 or older).

Broader findings and caveats from the paper: Conclusive comparison of naive and antigen-experienced compartments was prevented by the profiling of bulk unsorted PBMCs. Donor CMV infection status was unknown, potentially confounding age-related changes in expanded clonotypes. The percentage of naive T cells measured by flow cytometry correlated strongly with observed TCR beta diversity. Compared with the aged group, the long-lived group had more naive CD4+ T cells, fewer expanded clones and increased TCR diversity, a pattern suggesting age selection. Total diversity estimates from one million sequenced T cells were considered lower bounds and underestimates. Observed TCR beta diversity per million T cells fell roughly linearly with age, and a significant reduction was already apparent by age around 40.

In the case of this clonotype: This clone's antigen is unknown. Per-base quality was not reported, and no clone a single base away is much larger than it.

The approximately 39 donors, aged about 6 to 95 years, were systemically healthy Caucasian individuals from Russia. Ten milliliters of peripheral blood were drawn from each donor into EDTA-treated Vacutainer tubes. Ficoll-Paque density-gradient centrifugation was used to isolate PBMCs, with at least 6 million per sample. Total RNA, at least 5.5 micrograms per sample, was extracted from PBMCs with Trizol reagent. The percentages of naive CD45RAhigh/CD27high T cells were determined by flow cytometry on a PBMC aliquot from every donor. Library method: 5' RACE. Sequencing was performed on an Illumina HiSeq 2500. The second PCR ran for roughly 6 to 11 cycles and used a J-beta primer mix along with a sample-barcoded 5' primer. A template-switch 5' adaptor carrying 12 random nucleotides introduced a unique molecular identifier onto each TCR beta cDNA molecule. At least 3 million CDR3-containing paired-end reads were obtained from each sample. First-strand cDNA synthesis was performed from all RNA using the Mint cDNA synthesis kit, with priming by a TRBC-specific oligonucleotide. After uracil-DNA glycosylase treatment, a first 18-cycle PCR used universal primers M1SS and BC2_uni_R on all cDNA. The paper's processing steps were these. Each sample was normalized by randomly selecting 1 million high-quality reads, each carrying a distinct molecular identifier. Instead of being binned into consensus sequences, reads with shared molecular identifiers were discarded. MiTCR, set to a Q25 quality threshold and the strictest error-elimination algorithm, was used for CDR3 identification, clonotype clustering and error correction. A nonparametric unseen species model using Euler transformation provided a lower-bound estimate of total TCR beta diversity. The public reads were quality trimmed at Q25 with fastp and then assembled into clones with MiXCR by TCRdb, keeping productive beta chains. Every CDR3 protein is listed once, alongside the most common genes and DNA of its rows. TCRdb's processing, not the study's, gives the V and J calls here. In this sample the table shows about a million distinct CDR3 sequences, roughly two fifths of which occur a single time. About an eighth of the sample comes from the top ten.

Based on the germline V gene, the CDR1 and CDR2 sequences are MDHEN and SYDVKM. The CDR3 spans 15 residues, from the cysteine through the phenylalanine. Only CDR3 DNA remains: 45 bases, in frame from the first base. V is shortened by 6 bases, J by 2 bases, and the region joining them spans 14 bases. Input material: blood. The chain was built from TRBV28 and TRBJ1-5; a tentative D match to TRBD1 spans 6 bases. The clonotype comes from a man aged 18 to 30 in good health. CDR3 loop: CASSPEGGRNQPQHF. DNA sequence: TGTGCCAGCAGCCCCGAAGGGGGACGCAATCAGCCCCAGCATTTT.